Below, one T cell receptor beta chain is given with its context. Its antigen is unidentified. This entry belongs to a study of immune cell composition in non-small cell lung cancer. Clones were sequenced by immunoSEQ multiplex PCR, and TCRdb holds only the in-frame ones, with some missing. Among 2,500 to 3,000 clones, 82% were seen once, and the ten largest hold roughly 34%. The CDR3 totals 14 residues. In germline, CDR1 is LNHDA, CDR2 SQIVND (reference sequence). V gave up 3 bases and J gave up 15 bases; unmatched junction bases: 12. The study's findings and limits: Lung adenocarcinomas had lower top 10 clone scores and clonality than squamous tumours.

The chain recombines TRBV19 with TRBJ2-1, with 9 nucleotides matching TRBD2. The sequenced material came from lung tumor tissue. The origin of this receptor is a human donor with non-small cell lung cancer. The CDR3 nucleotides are TGTGCCAGTAGTATGGACTTTGGCGGGAGGGGAACGTTCTTC. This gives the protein CASSMDFGGRGTFF.